Sequencing of this T cell receptor beta chain was carried out in a study of synovial regulatory T cells in juvenile arthritis. Sequencing was performed with immunoSEQ multiplex PCR; in TCRdb, only in-frame clones are kept and a portion is missing. This listing includes 9,000 to 10,000 clones. Study results and caveats: Blood Treg cells that were inflammation-associated showed lower TCR diversity than other blood Treg cells. iaTreg TCR repertoires were largely private across patients and partially overlapped synovial Teff and blood CPL.

CDR1 is LGHNA and CDR2 is YNFKEQ in the germline V gene. The CDR3 covers 14 residues. The DNA is unrecorded. In regard to this clone: What it recognizes is unknown.

The receptor comes from a donor younger than 35 with juvenile idiopathic arthritis. The sequencing input was Treg cells from blood. Subset defined: HLA-DR+ inflammation-associated blood Treg cells. The chain carries TRBV4-2 and TRBJ2-5; the D call from TCRdb, TRBD1, cannot be confirmed without DNA. The CDR3 reads CASSKSQGIETQYF.